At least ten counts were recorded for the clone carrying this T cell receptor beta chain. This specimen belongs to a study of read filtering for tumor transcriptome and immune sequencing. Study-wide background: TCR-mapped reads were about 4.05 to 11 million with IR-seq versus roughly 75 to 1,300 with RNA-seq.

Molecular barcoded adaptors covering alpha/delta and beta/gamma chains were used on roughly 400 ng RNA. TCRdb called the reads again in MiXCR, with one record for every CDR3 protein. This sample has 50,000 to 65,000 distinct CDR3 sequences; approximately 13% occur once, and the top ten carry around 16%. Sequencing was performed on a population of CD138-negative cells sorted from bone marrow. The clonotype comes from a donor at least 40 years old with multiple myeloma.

CDR3 protein: CASRRGVPDNSPLHF. CDR3 in DNA: TGTGCCAGCAGAAGAGGCGTTCCGGATAATTCACCCCTCCACTTT. This rearrangement joins TRBV3-2 to TRBJ1-6. TRBV3-2 is a pseudogene segment. The CDR3 consists of 15 residues.